This TCR beta chain was identified during a study of human T cells and chemical hapten exposure. This clonotype showed up just a few times. Time point meaning: pre-sensitization, week 0. Documented treatment: therapeutic diphenylcyclopropenone sensitization with weekly scalp DPC. The CDR3 has 14 amino acids. Germline V gene data show CDR1 as KGHDR and CDR2 as SFDVKD. V shed 5 bases and J shed 4 bases, with 12 bases lying between them. One entry per CDR3 protein, called by TCRdb with MiXCR from the RACE reads. The top ten hold 2% to 3% of the sample, which has 350,000 to 400,000 distinct CDR3 sequences, 4% to 6% seen once.

This clonotype was sampled from a woman aged 45-60 years with alopecia areata. Some clones in this sample may be carry-over from other donors' samples. The chain is built from TRBV24-1 and TRBJ2-3, with D possibly being TRBD2 (5 bases). Sequencing was performed on whole blood, taken in connection with sensitization to the hapten diphenylcyclopropenone (DPC). This chain's CDR3 is CATSGYGGADTQYF. Here the CDR3 DNA reads TGTGCCACCAGTGGTTACGGAGGCGCAGATACGCAGTATTTT.